The rows below give T cell receptor beta chains drawn from one sample of a study of T cell repertoires in cytomegalovirus infection. No antigen is known for these receptors. MiXCR was run by TCRdb on the reads, yielding one entry per CDR3 protein. Here the sample spans fewer than 650,000 distinct CDR3 sequences, 40% being singletons. Sequencing used cultured PBMCs, obtained from culture after CMV antigen stimulation. These receptors were obtained from a human donor in good health (CMV status not recorded). Some clones in this sample may be carry-over from other donors' samples. Each CDR3 is given with its conserved first and last residue. Each record gives: J gene, D gene, V gene, clone size, CDR3 protein, CDR3 DNA. D genes are given only for firm matches. Clone size is shown for a subset of rows, as once, few, many or a class of expanded clone.

j_gene: TRBJ2-3; d_gene: NA; v_gene: TRBV14; abundance: NA; CDR3aa: CASSQEVAGTQYF; CDR3nt: TGTGCCAGCAGCCAAGAAGTGGCGGGTACGCAGTATTTT
j_gene: TRBJ1-2; d_gene: TRBD1; v_gene: TRBV12-3/TRBV12-4; abundance: few; CDR3aa: CASSRPPGQGISGYTF; CDR3nt: TGTGCCAGCAGTCGGCCCCCGGGACAGGGGATCAGTGGCTACACCTTC
j_gene: TRBJ2-2; d_gene: NA; v_gene: TRBV4-2; abundance: once; CDR3aa: CASSQDANRAVSNTGELFF; CDR3nt: TGTGCCAGCAGCCAAGATGCGAACAGGGCGGTTTCGAACACCGGGGAGCTGTTTTTT
j_gene: TRBJ1-2; d_gene: NA; v_gene: TRBV2; abundance: few; CDR3aa: CASSRDANYGYTF; CDR3nt: TGTGCCAGCAGTAGGGACGCTAACTATGGCTACACCTTC
j_gene: TRBJ1-1; d_gene: TRBD1; v_gene: TRBV4-1; abundance: once; CDR3aa: CASSQVGTDAPEAFF; CDR3nt: TGTGCCAGCAGCCAAGTGGGGACAGACGCCCCTGAAGCTTTCTTT
j_gene: TRBJ1-2; d_gene: NA; v_gene: TRBV11-2; abundance: few; CDR3aa: CASSANDYGYTF; CDR3nt: TGTGCCAGCAGCGCGAACGACTATGGCTACACCTTC
j_gene: TRBJ1-6; d_gene: NA; v_gene: TRBV2; abundance: NA; CDR3aa: CASSDPLTALSRSPLHF; CDR3nt: TGTGCCAGCAGTGACCCCTTGACAGCCCTTTCAAGGTCACCCCTCCACTTT
j_gene: TRBJ2-2; d_gene: NA; v_gene: TRBV7-2; abundance: many; CDR3aa: CASRAQNTGELFF; CDR3nt: TGTGCCAGCAGAGCCCAGAACACCGGGGAGCTGTTTTTT
j_gene: TRBJ2-7; d_gene: TRBD2; v_gene: TRBV7-2; abundance: few; CDR3aa: CASSPGLALSSYEQYF; CDR3nt: TGTGCCAGCAGCCCGGGACTAGCGTTAAGCTCCTACGAGCAGTACTTC
j_gene: TRBJ1-1; d_gene: NA; v_gene: TRBV7-2; abundance: few; CDR3aa: CASDSGTLNTEAFF; CDR3nt: TGTGCCAGCGACTCCGGGACCTTGAACACTGAAGCTTTCTTT
j_gene: TRBJ2-5; d_gene: NA; v_gene: TRBV9; abundance: few; CDR3aa: CASSVSWGNQETQYF; CDR3nt: TGTGCCAGCAGCGTCAGCTGGGGGAACCAAGAGACCCAGTACTTC
j_gene: TRBJ1-6; d_gene: TRBD1; v_gene: TRBV12-3/TRBV12-4; abundance: few; CDR3aa: CASSPGTGGYSPLHF; CDR3nt: TGTGCCAGCAGCCCCGGGACAGGGGGCTATTCACCCCTCCACTTT
j_gene: TRBJ2-1; d_gene: TRBD1; v_gene: TRBV9; abundance: NA; CDR3aa: CASSVGGQGYRIGEQFF; CDR3nt: TGTGCCAGCAGCGTAGGGGGACAGGGGTACCGCATAGGTGAGCAGTTCTTC
j_gene: TRBJ1-1; d_gene: NA; v_gene: TRBV7-2; abundance: NA; CDR3aa: CASSPDRREAFF; CDR3nt: TGTGCCAGCAGCCCCGACAGACGTGAAGCTTTCTTT
j_gene: TRBJ1-2; d_gene: NA; v_gene: TRBV6-2/TRBV6-3; abundance: NA; CDR3aa: CASTRTGASSYGYTF; CDR3nt: TGTGCCAGCACTCGAACGGGCGCCTCAAGCTATGGCTACACCTTC
j_gene: TRBJ2-7; d_gene: TRBD2; v_gene: TRBV7-9; abundance: NA; CDR3aa: CASSQRGLAGSYEQYF; CDR3nt: TGTGCCAGCAGCCAACGTGGACTAGCCGGGAGCTACGAGCAGTACTTC
j_gene: TRBJ2-7; d_gene: TRBD2; v_gene: TRBV7-2; abundance: NA; CDR3aa: CASSYDTSGSYEQYF; CDR3nt: TGTGCCAGCAGCTATGATACTAGCGGTTCCTACGAGCAGTACTTC
j_gene: TRBJ2-1; d_gene: TRBD1; v_gene: TRBV11-3; abundance: NA; CDR3aa: CASSLMGTDYNEQFF; CDR3nt: TGTGCCAGCAGCTTAATGGGGACAGACTACAATGAGCAGTTCTTC
j_gene: TRBJ1-1; d_gene: NA; v_gene: TRBV6-2/TRBV6-3; abundance: NA; CDR3aa: CASRRGLTEAFF; CDR3nt: TGTGCCAGCAGGCGGGGGCTCACTGAAGCTTTCTTT
j_gene: TRBJ2-6; d_gene: TRBD1; v_gene: TRBV20-1; abundance: few; CDR3aa: CSASQQGAGANVLTF; CDR3nt: TGCAGTGCTAGTCAACAGGGGGCTGGGGCCAACGTCCTGACTTTC
j_gene: TRBJ2-7; d_gene: NA; v_gene: TRBV7-2; abundance: NA; CDR3aa: CASSLGLAPSYEQYF; CDR3nt: TGTGCCAGCAGCTTGGGGCTAGCGCCCTCCTACGAGCAGTACTTC
j_gene: TRBJ2-1; d_gene: NA; v_gene: TRBV10-3; abundance: NA; CDR3aa: CAITVGGEQFF; CDR3nt: TGTGCCATCACCGTGGGGGGTGAGCAGTTCTTC
j_gene: TRBJ1-5; d_gene: NA; v_gene: TRBV5-7; abundance: few; CDR3aa: CASSFGYRGRPQHF; CDR3nt: TGTGCCAGCAGCTTTGGTTACCGAGGTCGGCCCCAGCATTTT
j_gene: TRBJ2-5; d_gene: TRBD2; v_gene: TRBV5-1; abundance: NA; CDR3aa: CASSLDPRGAGETQYF; CDR3nt: TGCGCCAGCAGCTTGGATCCGCGGGGGGCTGGAGAGACCCAGTACTTC
j_gene: TRBJ2-2; d_gene: NA; v_gene: TRBV20-1; abundance: NA; CDR3aa: CSAKIPSNTGELFF; CDR3nt: TGCAGTGCTAAAATCCCTTCGAACACCGGGGAGCTGTTTTTT